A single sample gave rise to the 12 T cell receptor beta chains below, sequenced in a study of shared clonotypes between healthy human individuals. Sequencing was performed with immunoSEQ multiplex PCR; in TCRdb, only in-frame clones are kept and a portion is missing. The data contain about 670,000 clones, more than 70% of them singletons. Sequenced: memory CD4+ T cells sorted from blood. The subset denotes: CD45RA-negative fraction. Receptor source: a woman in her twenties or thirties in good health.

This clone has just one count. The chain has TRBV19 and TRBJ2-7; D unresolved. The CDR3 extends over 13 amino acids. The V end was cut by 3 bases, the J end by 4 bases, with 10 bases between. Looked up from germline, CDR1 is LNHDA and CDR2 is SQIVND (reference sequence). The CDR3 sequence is CASSIDLLYEQYF. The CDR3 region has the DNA TGTGCCAGTAGTATCGATTTGCTTTACGAGCAGTACTTC.

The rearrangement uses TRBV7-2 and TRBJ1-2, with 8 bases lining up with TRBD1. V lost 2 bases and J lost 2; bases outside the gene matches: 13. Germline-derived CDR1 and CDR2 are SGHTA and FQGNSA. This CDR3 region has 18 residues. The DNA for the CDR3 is TGTGCCAGCAGCTTATCGGGGGGTGGACAGGGCCTAAACTATGGCTACACCTTC. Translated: CASSLSGGGQGLNYGYTF.

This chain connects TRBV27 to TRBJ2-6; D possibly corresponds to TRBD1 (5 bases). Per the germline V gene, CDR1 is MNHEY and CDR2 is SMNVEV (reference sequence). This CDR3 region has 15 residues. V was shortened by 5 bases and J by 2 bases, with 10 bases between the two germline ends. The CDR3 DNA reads TGTGCCAGCAGTCCACAGGTAGCTGGGGCCAACGTCCTGACTTTC. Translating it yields CASSPQVAGANVLTF.

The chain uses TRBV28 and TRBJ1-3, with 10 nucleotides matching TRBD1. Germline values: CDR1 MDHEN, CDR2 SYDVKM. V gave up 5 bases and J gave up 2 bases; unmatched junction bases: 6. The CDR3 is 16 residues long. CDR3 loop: CASSPYGQGAGNTIYF. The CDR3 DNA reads TGTGCCAGCAGTCCATATGGACAGGGGGCTGGAAACACCATATATTTT.

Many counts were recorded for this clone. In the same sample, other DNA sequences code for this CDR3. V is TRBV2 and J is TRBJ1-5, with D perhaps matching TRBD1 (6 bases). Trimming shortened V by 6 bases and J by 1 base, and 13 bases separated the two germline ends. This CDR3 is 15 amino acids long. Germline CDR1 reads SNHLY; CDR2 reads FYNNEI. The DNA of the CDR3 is TGTGCCAGCAGCGTTGGACAGTTAAGCAATCAGCCCCAGCATTTT. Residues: CASSVGQLSNQPQHF.

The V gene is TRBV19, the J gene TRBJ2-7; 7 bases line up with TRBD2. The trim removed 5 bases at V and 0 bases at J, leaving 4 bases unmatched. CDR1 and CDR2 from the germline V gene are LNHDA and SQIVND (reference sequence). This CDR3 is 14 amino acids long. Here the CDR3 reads CASSRGGSSYEQYF. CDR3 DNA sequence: TGTGCCAGTAGTCGGGGCGGGAGCTCCTACGAGCAGTACTTC.

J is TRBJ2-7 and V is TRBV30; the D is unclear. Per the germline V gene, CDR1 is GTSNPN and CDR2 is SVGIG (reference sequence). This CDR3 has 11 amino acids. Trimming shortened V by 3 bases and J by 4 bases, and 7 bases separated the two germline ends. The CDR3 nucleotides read TGTGCCTGGAGCCGAGAGTACGAGCAGTACTTC. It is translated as CAWSREYEQYF.

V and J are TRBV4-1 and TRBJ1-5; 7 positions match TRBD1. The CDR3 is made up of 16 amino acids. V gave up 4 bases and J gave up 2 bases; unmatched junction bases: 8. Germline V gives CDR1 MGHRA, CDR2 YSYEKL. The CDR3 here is CASSPKYRGGNQPQHF. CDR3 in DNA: TGCGCCAGCAGCCCGAAATACAGGGGAGGCAATCAGCCCCAGCATTTT.

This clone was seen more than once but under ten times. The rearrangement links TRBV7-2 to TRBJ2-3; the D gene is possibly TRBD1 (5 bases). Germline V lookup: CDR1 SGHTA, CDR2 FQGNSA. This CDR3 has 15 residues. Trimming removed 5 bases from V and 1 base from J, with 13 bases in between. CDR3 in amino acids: CASSATVLGTDTQYF. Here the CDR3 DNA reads TGTGCCAGCAGCGCGACAGTACTTGGCACAGATACGCAGTATTTT.

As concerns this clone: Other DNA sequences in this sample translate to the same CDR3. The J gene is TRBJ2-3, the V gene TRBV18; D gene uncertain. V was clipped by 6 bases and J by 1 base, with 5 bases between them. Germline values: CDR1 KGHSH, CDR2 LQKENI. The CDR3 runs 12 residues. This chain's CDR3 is CASSSGTDTQYF. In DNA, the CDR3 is TGTGCCAGCTCCTCAGGCACAGATACGCAGTATTTT. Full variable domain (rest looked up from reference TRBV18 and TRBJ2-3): NAGVMQNPRHLVRRRGQEARLRCSPMKGHSHVYWYRQLPEEGLKFMVYLQKENIIDESGMPKERFSAEFPKEGPSILRIQQVVRGDSAAYFCASSSGTDTQYFGPGTRLTVL.

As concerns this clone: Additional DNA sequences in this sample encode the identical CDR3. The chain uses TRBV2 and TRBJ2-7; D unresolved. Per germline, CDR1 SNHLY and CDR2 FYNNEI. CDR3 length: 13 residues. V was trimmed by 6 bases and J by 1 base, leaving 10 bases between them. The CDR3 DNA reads TGTGCCAGCAGGGTGACCGATTCCTACGAGCAGTACTTC. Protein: CASRVTDSYEQYF.

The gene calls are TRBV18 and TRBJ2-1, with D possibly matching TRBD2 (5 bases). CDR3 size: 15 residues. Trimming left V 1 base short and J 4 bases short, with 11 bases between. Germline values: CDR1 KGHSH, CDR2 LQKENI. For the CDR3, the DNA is TGTGCCAGCTCACCACGGGCGGGTTCTTACAATGAGCAGTTCTTC. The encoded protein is CASSPRAGSYNEQFF.